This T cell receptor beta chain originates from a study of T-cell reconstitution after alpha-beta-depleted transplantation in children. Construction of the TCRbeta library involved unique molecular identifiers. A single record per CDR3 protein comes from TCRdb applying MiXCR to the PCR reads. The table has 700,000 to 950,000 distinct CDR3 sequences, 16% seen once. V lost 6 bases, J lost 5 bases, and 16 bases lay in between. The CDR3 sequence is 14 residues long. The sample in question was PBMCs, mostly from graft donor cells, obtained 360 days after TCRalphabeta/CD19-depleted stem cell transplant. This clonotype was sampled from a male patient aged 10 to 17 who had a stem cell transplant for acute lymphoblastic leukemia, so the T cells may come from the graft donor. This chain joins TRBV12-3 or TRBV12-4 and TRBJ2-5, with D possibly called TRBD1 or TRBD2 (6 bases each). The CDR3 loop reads CASSRWEGGETQYF. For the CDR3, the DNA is TGTGCCAGCAGCCGCTGGGAAGGGGGGGAGACCCAGTACTTC.